The 28 T cell receptor beta chains below were found in one sample sequenced in a study of blood T cell repertoires in COVID-19. TCRdb's table, derived via immunoSEQ multiplex PCR, lists solely in-frame clones and lacks some. Of some 370,000 clones listed, about 89% were seen once; the top ten hold roughly 1.2%. The sample was peripheral blood. The receptors originated from a man aged 35 to 55 with acute or convalescent COVID-19.

This rearrangement joins TRBV10-3 to TRBJ1-5, with 8 bases identical to TRBD1. Germline V gene lookup returns CDR1 ENHRY and CDR2 SYGVKD. This CDR3 comprises 14 residues. Unmatched junction bases numbered 4, after V lost 3 bases and J lost 6 bases. Here the CDR3 DNA reads TGTGCCATCAGTGACAGGACAGGGTTTCAGCCCCAGCATTTT. It yields the protein CAISDRTGFQPQHF.

The gene calls are TRBV5-1 and TRBJ1-1, with a possible D match to TRBD1 (6 bases). This CDR3 has 12 residues. Trimming shortened V by 1 base and J by 7 bases, and 8 bases separated the two germline ends. Germline V gene sequence: CDR1 SGHRS, CDR2 YFSETQ. The CDR3 DNA reads as TGCGCCAGCAGCTTGAGGGGGGGTGAAGCTTTCTTT. Encoded protein: CASSLRGGEAFF.

V gene TRBV2 combines with J gene TRBJ2-2, with 8 positions matching TRBD2. The CDR3 covers 15 residues. V dropped 3 bases and J dropped 7; count of bases not matched to a gene: 7. Germline V lookup: CDR1 SNHLY, CDR2 FYNNEI. This CDR3 is CASSDHGRDDGELFF. The CDR3 DNA is TGTGCCAGCAGTGATCACGGGAGGGATGACGGGGAGCTGTTTTTT.

The genes are TRBV3-1 (or the pseudogene TRBV3-2) and TRBJ1-4; D remains unclear. Germline lookup yields CDR1 LGHDT and CDR2 YNNKEL (reference sequence). This CDR3 has 15 residues. Trimming removed 3 bases at V and 4 bases at J, with 12 bases between. The CDR3 loop reads CASSHWTGSNEKLFF. For the CDR3, the DNA is TGTGCCAGCAGCCATTGGACGGGGAGTAATGAAAAACTGTTTTTT.

This clone came up once. The chain uses TRBV9 and TRBJ2-3; TRBD1 matches at 9 bases. The CDR3 spans 14 residues. The V gene's germline CDR1 is SGDLS and CDR2 YYNGEE. The V segment lost 2 bases and the J segment 8 bases; nucleotides outside the gene matches: 6. The CDR3 nucleotides are TGTGCCAGCAGCGTTCGACTGGGACAGGGTACGCAGTATTTT. This codes for CASSVRLGQGTQYF.

The chain links TRBV10-3 to TRBJ1-6; tentatively, D is TRBD1 (5 bases). This CDR3 contains 17 residues. Per the germline V gene, CDR1 is ENHRY and CDR2 is SYGVKD. V shed 0 bases and J shed 7 bases, with 16 bases lying between them. The CDR3 protein is CAISESVLRAGNSPLHF. CDR3 in DNA: TGTGCCATCAGTGAGTCGGTACTTAGGGCAGGGAATTCACCCCTCCACTTT.

This clone was seen a handful of times. The chain uses TRBV7-2 and TRBJ2-2; 8 nucleotides match TRBD1. The V and J ends lost 0 bases and 4 bases, in that order; junction bases with no gene match: 7. Germline-derived CDR1 and CDR2 are SGHTA and FQGNSA. This CDR3 has 17 amino acids. The CDR3, as DNA: TGTGCCAGCAGCTTAGCTGGCCAGGGGGCCGGCACCGGGGAGCTGTTTTTT. This codes for CASSLAGQGAGTGELFF.

The gene calls are TRBV6-5 and TRBJ1-1; possible D gene TRBD1, 5 bases. V lost 6 bases and J lost 0, with 8 bases in between. Germline loops: CDR1 MNHEY, CDR2 SVGAGI. The CDR3 covers 13 residues. The DNA for the CDR3 is TGTGCCAGCAGCAGGGTGATGAACACTGAAGCTTTCTTT. Protein product: CASSRVMNTEAFF.

V and J are TRBV29-1 and TRBJ2-1; a possible D gene is TRBD1 (6 bases). Germline V lookup: CDR1 SQVTM, CDR2 ANQGSEA. This CDR3 is built from 11 residues. The germline V and J ends were trimmed by 7 bases and 4 bases, with 8 bases remaining between them. CDR3 DNA sequence: TGCAGCGGAGACAGGTACAATGAGCAGTTCTTC. Translating gives CSGDRYNEQFF.

Concerning this clone: Distinct nucleotide sequences in the sample also encode this CDR3. This rearrangement joins TRBV6-5 to TRBJ2-6; D call uncertain. Germline CDR1 MNHEY, CDR2 SVGAGI. V gave up 6 bases and J gave up 0 bases, with 9 bases separating them. The CDR3 runs 15 residues. CDR3 DNA: TGTGCCAGCAGCCTCCAGGTCTCTGGGGCCAACGTCCTGACTTTC. As protein: CASSLQVSGANVLTF.

V is TRBV19 and J is TRBJ2-7; TRBD1 matches 7 bases. Germline V gene sequence: CDR1 LNHDA, CDR2 SQIVND (reference sequence). CDR3 size: 16 residues. V trimming: 4 bases; J trimming: 1 base; junction bases outside the gene matches: 10. CDR3 DNA: TGTGCCAGTAGTACCGCCGGGACAGTGGATTCCTACGAGCAGTACTTC. This gives the protein CASSTAGTVDSYEQYF.

The chain carries TRBV30 and TRBJ1-1; 11 positions match TRBD1. Unmatched junction bases numbered 4, after V lost 1 base and J lost 3 bases. There are 15 residues in the CDR3. Germline V gives CDR1 GTSNPN, CDR2 SVGIG (reference sequence). CDR3 DNA sequence: TGTGCCTGGAGTGGATGGGACAGGGGGTACACTGAAGCTTTCTTT. Translating gives CAWSGWDRGYTEAFF.

V gene TRBV19 combines with J gene TRBJ2-2, with D perhaps matching TRBD1 (6 bases). The CDR3 totals 15 residues. With 8 bases removed from V and 4 bases from J, the gap between germline ends came to 17 bases. CDR1 LNHDA and CDR2 SQIVND come from the germline V gene (reference sequence). CDR3 coding DNA: TGTGCCAGTTCCCTTCAGGGGCTATCCACCGGGGAGCTGTTTTTT. This codes for CASSLQGLSTGELFF.

The rearrangement uses TRBV28 and TRBJ1-5, with 7 positions matching TRBD1. The trim removed 4 bases at V and 7 bases at J, leaving 4 bases unmatched. Per germline, CDR1 MDHEN and CDR2 SYDVKM. The CDR3 totals 13 residues. CDR3 sequence (DNA): TGTGCCAGCAGTTATCGGACAGGCCAGCCCCAGCATTTT. It encodes CASSYRTGQPQHF. Using reference TRBV28 and TRBJ1-5 for the parts outside the CDR3, the full variable domain is DVKVTQSSRYLVKRTGEKVFLECVQDMDHENMFWYRQDPGLGLRLIYFSYDVKMKEKGDIPEGYSVSREKKERFSLILESASTNQTSMYLCASSYRTGQPQHFGDGTRLSIL.

This clone was counted only a few times. The CDR3 sequence: CASSTGGGEQYF. Written as DNA, the CDR3 is TGTGCCAGCAGCACAGGGGGCGGAGAGCAGTACTTC. The gene calls are TRBV19 and TRBJ2-7; 9 nucleotides match TRBD1. Trimming removed 9 bases from V and 7 bases from J; junction bases left unmatched: 7. Per germline, CDR1 LNHDA and CDR2 SQIVND (reference sequence). The CDR3 covers 12 residues.

This chain links TRBV11-3 with TRBJ2-7; D not resolved. Trimming took off 5 bases at V and 5 bases at J, with 13 bases between the two ends. Germline V lookup: CDR1 SGHNT, CDR2 YENEEA. The CDR3 totals 13 residues. As DNA, the CDR3 is TGTGCCAGCAGCCTAACACAGTGGAACGAGCAGTACTTC. This sequence encodes CASSLTQWNEQYF. The full variable domain, rest sourced from reference TRBV11-3 and TRBJ2-7, is EAGVVQSPRYKIIEKKQPVAFWCNPISGHNTLYWYLQNLGQGPELLIRYENEEAVDDSQLPKDRFSAERLKGVDSTLKIQPAELGDSAVYLCASSLTQWNEQYFGPGTRLTVT.

This rearrangement joins TRBV5-6 to TRBJ2-2; D might be TRBD1 (5 bases). This CDR3 region has 16 residues. Germline V lookup: CDR1 SGHDT, CDR2 YYEEEE. Trimming cost V 0 bases and J 3 bases, with 12 bases left between them. The CDR3: CASSLVQGLDTGELFF. CDR3 coding DNA: TGTGCCAGCAGCTTGGTTCAGGGTTTGGACACCGGGGAGCTGTTTTTT.

The rearrangement uses TRBV15 and TRBJ2-7; 9 nucleotides agree with TRBD1. This CDR3 has 16 amino acids. CDR1 is LNHNV and CDR2 is YYDKDF in the germline V gene (reference sequence). The V segment lost 1 base and the J segment 2 bases; nucleotides outside the gene matches: 6. The CDR3 loop reads CATSRGLGQGTYEQYF. In nucleotides, the CDR3 is TGTGCCACCAGCAGAGGATTGGGACAGGGAACCTACGAGCAGTACTTC.

CDR3 coding DNA: TGTGCCAGCAGTGTCAACCGGGACAGGGGCAATGAGCAGTTCTTC. This sequence encodes CASSVNRDRGNEQFF. The chain has TRBV6-4 and TRBJ2-1; 10 positions agree with TRBD1. CDR1 and CDR2 from the germline V gene are MRHNA and SNTAGT. With 4 bases clipped from V and 6 bases from J, the junction kept 6 bases outside the gene matches. The CDR3 contains 15 residues.

The chain joins TRBV3-1 (or the pseudogene TRBV3-2) to TRBJ1-2, with TRBD1 matching over 8 bases. The CDR3 is made up of 15 amino acids. CDR1 and CDR2 from the germline V gene are LGHDT and YNNKEL (reference sequence). The J segment lost 2 bases and the V segment lost 2 bases, leaving 4 bases of the junction unmatched. In DNA, the CDR3 is TGTGCCAGCAGCCAACCACGGGACAGGAACTATGGCTACACCTTC. It is translated as CASSQPRDRNYGYTF.

The rearrangement links TRBV7-8 to TRBJ2-2; no clear D. Looked up from germline, CDR1 is SGHVS and CDR2 is FQNEAQ. The CDR3 runs 14 residues. V was pared by 1 base and J by 4 bases, with 7 bases between. This CDR3 is CASSLVEVTGELFF. DNA for the CDR3: TGTGCCAGCAGCTTAGTCGAGGTCACCGGGGAGCTGTTTTTT.

V usage is TRBV16 and J usage is TRBJ1-1, with 9 nucleotides matching TRBD1. In germline, CDR1 is KGHSY, CDR2 FQNENV. V lost 3 bases, J lost 3 bases, and 8 bases stayed unmatched. This CDR3 comprises 16 residues. For the CDR3, the DNA is TGTGCCAGCAGCCACAATCTCGGGGACAGGGACACTGAAGCTTTCTTT. It yields the protein CASSHNLGDRDTEAFF.

The chain employs TRBV7-9 and TRBJ1-1; 7 bases align to TRBD1. Germline CDR1 and CDR2: SEHNR and FQNEAQ (reference sequence). The CDR3 runs to 12 residues. The V gene end was trimmed by 4 bases and the J gene end by 7 bases; junction bases not matched to a gene: 3. The CDR3 spells CASSSRQGEAFF. For the CDR3, the DNA is TGTGCCAGCAGCTCAAGACAGGGTGAAGCTTTCTTT.

A few counts support this clone. V gene TRBV6-4 combines with J gene TRBJ1-2, with TRBD1 identical over 7 bases. There are 14 residues in the CDR3. The V gene's germline CDR1 is MRHNA and CDR2 SNTAGT. Trimming at V came to 7 bases and at J to 7 bases, leaving 12 bases not matched to a gene. The CDR3 sequence is CASKDRFCVCGYTF. The CDR3 coding sequence is TGTGCCAGCAAGGACAGGTTCTGTGTTTGTGGCTACACCTTC.

The V and J genes are TRBV28 and TRBJ2-1; D ambiguous. Per germline, CDR1 MDHEN and CDR2 SYDVKM. The CDR3 has 14 amino acids. Trimming stripped 5 bases from V and 4 bases from J, with 12 bases between. The CDR3 loop reads CASSPHDSYNEQFF. CDR3 in DNA: TGTGCCAGCAGTCCCCACGACTCGTACAATGAGCAGTTCTTC.

This chain links TRBV12-3 or TRBV12-4 with TRBJ1-2; D is uncertain. This CDR3 has 12 amino acids. The V end lost 10 bases, the J end lost 3 bases, and 12 bases lay between the germline ends. The chain's CDR3 is CAIKAEHYGYTF. Written as DNA, the CDR3 is TGTGCCATAAAGGCGGAGCACTATGGCTACACCTTC.

CDR3 coding DNA: TGTGCCAGCCAGGGACAGGGGCTCGGGGAGCTGTTTTTT. Encoded protein: CASQGQGLGELFF. This sequence joins TRBV19 and TRBJ2-2; 10 nucleotides line up with TRBD1. The CDR3 runs 13 residues. V was pared by 9 bases and J by 7 bases, with 5 bases of the junction left unmatched. From germline, CDR1 is LNHDA and CDR2 SQIVND (reference sequence).

This sequence joins TRBV28 and TRBJ2-1; no clear D gene. V gave up 3 bases and J gave up 5 bases, with 11 bases separating them. The CDR3 spans 14 residues. The germline CDR1 and CDR2 sequences are MDHEN and SYDVKM. The CDR3 here is CASSFRLENNEQFF. The CDR3 coding sequence is TGTGCCAGCAGTTTTAGACTCGAGAACAATGAGCAGTTCTTC.